The clone carrying this T cell receptor (beta chain) was found a few times. This entry comes from a study of response to subunit inactivated influenza vaccine. The germline gives CDR1 SNHLY, CDR2 FYNNEI. There are 15 residues in the CDR3. Unmatched junction bases numbered 10, after V lost 6 bases and J lost 8 bases. TCRdb re-derived calls from the RT-PCR reads in MiXCR, one entry per CDR3 protein. Of about 190,000 distinct CDR3 sequences in the sample, around an eighth were seen once. Material: CD8+ T cells sorted from PBMCs, obtained 5 days after vaccination. V usage is TRBV2 and J usage is TRBJ2-1; 10 bases fit TRBD2. This TCR came from a man between 50 and 59 years old who received an inactivated influenza vaccine. The DNA for the CDR3 is TGTGCCAGCAGAGGATCTAGCGGGAGTTTAGATGAGCAGTTCTTC. Its protein is CASRGSSGSLDEQFF.